What follows is one TCR beta chain and its context. The antigen is unknown. This sample is part of a study of long-term antiretroviral therapy in people with HIV. This CDR3 region has 16 residues. Germline V lookup: CDR1 GTSNPN, CDR2 SVGIG (reference sequence). The ends were cut back, 1 base at V and 4 bases at J, with 14 bases in the middle. At the survey level, the v3.0 immunoSEQ assay was run. Only in-frame clones appear in the TCRdb table, and some are missing; sequencing was by immunoSEQ multiplex PCR. The top ten hold approximately 9.6% of the sample, which has almost 20,000 clones, less than 95% seen once. Points from the study as a whole: Diversity went up after ART and still fell short of transplant donor controls. Comparison with controls showed narrower CDR3 length ranges in HIV repertoires.

The sequence was collected from a woman in her 30s with HIV. Source: unsorted PBMCs, taken 4.4 years before starting antiretroviral therapy. The chain links TRBV30 to TRBJ1-6; D uncertain. DNA of the CDR3: TGTGCCTGGAGTGATTTGGATCTCGAATATAATTCACCCCTCCACTTT. Its protein product is CAWSDLDLEYNSPLHF.